Listed below are T cell receptor beta chains from one sample, sequenced in a study of molecular identifiers for immune sequencing clone quantification. TCRdb ran MiXCR on the PCR reads and lists one entry per CDR3 protein. The data show hundreds of thousands of distinct CDR3 sequences, about 25% seen once. Source material: naive CD8+ T cells from blood, with Jurkat cell RNA spiked in. The source is a human donor in good health. Some libraries in this study had Jurkat cell RNA spiked in. Each CDR3 is given with its conserved first and last residue. The order of the fields is J gene, clone size, D gene, V gene, CDR3 protein, CDR3 DNA. A D gene is named only where the DNA matches it firmly. Size tells how often a clone was seen (once, few, many) or the class of an expanded clone, and some rows leave it out.

j_gene: TRBJ2-1
abundance: few
d_gene: TRBD2
v_gene: TRBV20-1
CDR3aa: CSALTSGGAGDEQFF
CDR3nt: TGCAGTGCTCTTACTAGCGGGGGGGCGGGGGATGAGCAGTTCTTC

j_gene: TRBJ2-2
abundance: NA
d_gene: NA
v_gene: TRBV5-1
CDR3aa: CASSLGQGNTGDLFF
CDR3nt: TGCGCCAGCAGCTTAGGACAAGGGAACACCGGGGATCTGTTTTTT

j_gene: TRBJ2-1
abundance: NA
d_gene: NA
v_gene: TRBV30
CDR3aa: CAWGAPYNEQFF
CDR3nt: TGTGCCTGGGGGGCCCCCTACAATGAGCAGTTCTTC

j_gene: TRBJ2-3
abundance: many
d_gene: NA
v_gene: TRBV20-1
CDR3aa: CSARDGAGGGRTSTDTQYF
CDR3nt: TGCAGTGCTAGAGATGGGGCAGGGGGAGGACGGACTAGCACAGATACGCAGTATTTT

j_gene: TRBJ2-3
abundance: NA
d_gene: NA
v_gene: TRBV3-1
CDR3aa: CASSQLHSPGTETQYF
CDR3nt: TGTGCCAGCAGCCAACTCCATAGCCCTGGCACAGAAACCCAGTATTTT

j_gene: TRBJ2-7
abundance: NA
d_gene: NA
v_gene: TRBV19
CDR3aa: CASSMSYSYEQYF
CDR3nt: TGTGCCAGTAGTATGAGTTACTCCTACGAGCAGTACTTC

j_gene: TRBJ2-3
abundance: many
d_gene: TRBD1
v_gene: TRBV27
CDR3aa: CASSPGQAADTQYF
CDR3nt: TGTGCCAGCAGCCCGGGACAGGCAGCAGATACGCAGTATTTT

j_gene: TRBJ2-3
abundance: NA
d_gene: TRBD2
v_gene: TRBV7-8
CDR3aa: CASSLIFFGGAGDTQYF
CDR3nt: TGTGCCAGCAGCCTAATATTTTTCGGGGGGGCCGGGGATACGCAGTATTTT

j_gene: TRBJ2-3
abundance: few
d_gene: TRBD2
v_gene: TRBV4-3
CDR3aa: CASSHERPLAGGPSRTDTQYF
CDR3nt: TGCGCCAGCAGCCACGAGCGGCCTTTAGCGGGAGGGCCCTCCCGCACAGATACGCAGTATTTT

j_gene: TRBJ2-7
abundance: few
d_gene: NA
v_gene: TRBV4-1
CDR3aa: CASSQAGSGSEQYF
CDR3nt: TGCGCCAGCAGCCAAGCCGGGTCAGGATCCGAGCAGTACTTC

j_gene: TRBJ2-3
abundance: NA
d_gene: NA
v_gene: TRBV11-2
CDR3aa: CASSEGNGNTDTQYF
CDR3nt: TGTGCCAGCAGTGAGGGGAACGGAAACACAGATACGCAGTATTTT

j_gene: TRBJ2-7
abundance: many
d_gene: TRBD2
v_gene: TRBV5-1
CDR3aa: CASSLGLAGGPYEQYF
CDR3nt: TGCGCCAGCAGCTTGGGACTAGCGGGAGGACCCTACGAGCAGTACTTC

j_gene: TRBJ2-2
abundance: many
d_gene: NA
v_gene: TRBV20-1
CDR3aa: CSARDFENTGELFF
CDR3nt: TGCAGTGCTAGAGATTTTGAGAACACCGGGGAGCTGTTTTTT

j_gene: TRBJ2-7
abundance: once
d_gene: NA
v_gene: TRBV6-5
CDR3aa: CASTYRCDSYEQYF
CDR3nt: TGTGCCAGCACTTATAGGTGTGACTCCTACGAGCAGTACTTC

j_gene: TRBJ2-7
abundance: few
d_gene: TRBD1
v_gene: TRBV7-9
CDR3aa: CASSLLGQGSGEQYF
CDR3nt: TGTGCCAGCAGCTTACTGGGACAGGGGTCGGGAGAGCAGTACTTC

j_gene: TRBJ2-7
abundance: many
d_gene: NA
v_gene: TRBV5-1
CDR3aa: CASSLALDSTAEQYF
CDR3nt: TGCGCCAGCAGCTTGGCCCTAGACTCCACGGCGGAGCAGTACTTC

j_gene: TRBJ1-2
abundance: many
d_gene: NA
v_gene: TRBV3-1
CDR3aa: CASSPGAANYGYTF
CDR3nt: TGTGCCAGCAGCCCGGGGGCAGCTAACTATGGCTACACCTTC

j_gene: TRBJ2-2
abundance: few
d_gene: NA
v_gene: TRBV7-9
CDR3aa: CASSLDLRQVPGELFF
CDR3nt: TGTGCCAGCAGCTTAGATCTTCGGCAGGTCCCCGGGGAGCTGTTTTTT

j_gene: TRBJ2-1
abundance: NA
d_gene: NA
v_gene: TRBV30
CDR3aa: CAWSAGRDNEQFF
CDR3nt: TGTGCCTGGAGTGCTGGACGGGACAATGAGCAGTTCTTC

j_gene: TRBJ2-2
abundance: NA
d_gene: NA
v_gene: TRBV24-1
CDR3aa: CATSVGGAGDTGELFF
CDR3nt: TGTGCCACCAGTGTGGGGGGCGCCGGGGACACCGGGGAGCTGTTTTTT

j_gene: TRBJ2-3
abundance: few
d_gene: TRBD2
v_gene: TRBV3-1
CDR3aa: CASSQATLAGITDTQYF
CDR3nt: TGTGCCAGCAGCCAAGCGACGCTAGCGGGGATCACAGATACGCAGTATTTT

j_gene: TRBJ1-1
abundance: few
d_gene: TRBD1
v_gene: TRBV7-9
CDR3aa: CASSSTWDSLNTEAFF
CDR3nt: TGTGCCAGCAGTTCCACCTGGGACAGTTTGAACACTGAAGCTTTCTTT

j_gene: TRBJ2-3
abundance: few
d_gene: TRBD2
v_gene: TRBV4-3
CDR3aa: CASSQDWEGDTQYF
CDR3nt: TGCGCCAGCAGCCAAGATTGGGAGGGGGATACGCAGTATTTT

j_gene: TRBJ2-7
abundance: many
d_gene: NA
v_gene: TRBV4-3
CDR3aa: CASSQDLGRYYEQYF
CDR3nt: TGCGCCAGCAGCCAAGACCTGGGACGGTACTACGAGCAGTACTTC

j_gene: TRBJ1-1
abundance: many
d_gene: TRBD1
v_gene: TRBV7-9
CDR3aa: CASSYGQARWTEAFF
CDR3nt: TGTGCCAGCAGCTACGGACAGGCCCGGTGGACTGAAGCTTTCTTT

j_gene: TRBJ2-3
abundance: NA
d_gene: NA
v_gene: TRBV19
CDR3aa: CASSPDGGADTQYF
CDR3nt: TGTGCCAGTAGCCCGGACGGGGGCGCAGATACGCAGTATTTT

j_gene: TRBJ2-2
abundance: many
d_gene: NA
v_gene: TRBV19
CDR3aa: CASMSRQGGTGELFF
CDR3nt: TGTGCCAGTATGTCGAGGCAGGGAGGCACCGGGGAGCTGTTTTTT